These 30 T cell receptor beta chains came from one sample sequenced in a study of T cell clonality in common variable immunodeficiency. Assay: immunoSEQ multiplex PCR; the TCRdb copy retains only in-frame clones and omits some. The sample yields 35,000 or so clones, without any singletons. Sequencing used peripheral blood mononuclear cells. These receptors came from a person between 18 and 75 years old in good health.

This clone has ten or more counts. The sequenced CDR3 bases are TGTGCCAGCAGCTCCGGGACAACTAGCAATCAGCCC. Residues: CASSSGTTSNQP. The entire CDR3 is CASSSGTTSNQPQHF. The chain couples TRBV7-2 to TRBJ1-5, with a weak D call TRBD1 (6 bases). The CDR3 end lies 3 residues beyond the end of the read and is filled in from the germline J gene. Trimming left V 4 bases short and J 0 bases short, with 10 bases between. Germline V gene lookup returns CDR1 SGHTA and CDR2 FQGNSA. The CDR3 has 15 amino acids.

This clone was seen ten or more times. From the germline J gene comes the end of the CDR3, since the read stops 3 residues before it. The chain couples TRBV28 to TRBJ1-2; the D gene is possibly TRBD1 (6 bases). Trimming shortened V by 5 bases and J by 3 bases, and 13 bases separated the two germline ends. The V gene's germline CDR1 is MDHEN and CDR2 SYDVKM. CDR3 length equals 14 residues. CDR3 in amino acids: CASSPGDKHYGYTF. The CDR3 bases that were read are TGTGCCAGCAGTCCCGGGGACAAGCACTATGGC.

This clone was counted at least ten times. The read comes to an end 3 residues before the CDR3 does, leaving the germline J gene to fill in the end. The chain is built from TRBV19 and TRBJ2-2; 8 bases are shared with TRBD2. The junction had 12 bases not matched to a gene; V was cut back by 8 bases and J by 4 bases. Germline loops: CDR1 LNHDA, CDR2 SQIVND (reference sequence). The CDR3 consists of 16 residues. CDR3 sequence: CASEIMGTRATGELFF. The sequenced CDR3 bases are TGTGCCAGTGAAATCATGGGGACTAGGGCCACCGGGGAG.

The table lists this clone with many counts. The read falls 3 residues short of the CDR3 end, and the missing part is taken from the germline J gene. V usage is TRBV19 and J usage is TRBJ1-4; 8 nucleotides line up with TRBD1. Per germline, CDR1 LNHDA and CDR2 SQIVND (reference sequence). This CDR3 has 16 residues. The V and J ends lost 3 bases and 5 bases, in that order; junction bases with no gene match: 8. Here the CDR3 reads CASSIGQGISNEKLFF. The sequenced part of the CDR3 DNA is TGTGCCAGTAGTATCGGACAGGGCATCTCCAATGAAAAA. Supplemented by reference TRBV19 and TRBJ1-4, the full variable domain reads DGGITQSPKYLFRKEGQNVTLSCEQNLNHDAMYWYRQDPGQGLRLIYYSQIVNDFQKGDIAEGYSVSREKKESFPLTVTSAQKNPTAFYLCASSIGQGISNEKLFFGSGTQLSVL.

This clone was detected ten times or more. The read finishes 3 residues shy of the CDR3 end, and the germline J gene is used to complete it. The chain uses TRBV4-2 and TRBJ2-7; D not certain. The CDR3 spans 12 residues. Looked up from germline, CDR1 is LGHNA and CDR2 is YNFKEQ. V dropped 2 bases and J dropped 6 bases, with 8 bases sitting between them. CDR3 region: CASSQSFREQYF. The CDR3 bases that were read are TGTGCCAGCAGCCAAAGCTTCCGCGAG.

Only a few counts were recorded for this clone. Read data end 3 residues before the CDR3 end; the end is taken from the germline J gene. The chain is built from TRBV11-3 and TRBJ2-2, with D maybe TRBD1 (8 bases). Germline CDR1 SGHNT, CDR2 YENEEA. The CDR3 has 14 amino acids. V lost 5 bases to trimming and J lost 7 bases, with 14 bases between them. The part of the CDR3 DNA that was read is TGTGCCAGCAGCATACAGGGGGAGGGCGGGGAG. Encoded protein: CASSIQGEGGE. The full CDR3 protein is CASSIQGEGGELFF. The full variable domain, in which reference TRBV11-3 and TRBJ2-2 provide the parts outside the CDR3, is EAGVVQSPRYKIIEKKQPVAFWCNPISGHNTLYWYLQNLGQGPELLIRYENEEAVDDSQLPKDRFSAERLKGVDSTLKIQPAELGDSAVYLCASSIQGEGGELFFGEGSRLTVL.

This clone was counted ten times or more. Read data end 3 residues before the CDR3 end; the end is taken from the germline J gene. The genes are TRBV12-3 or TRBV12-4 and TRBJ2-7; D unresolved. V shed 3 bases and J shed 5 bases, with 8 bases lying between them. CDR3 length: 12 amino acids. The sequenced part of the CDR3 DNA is TGTGCCAGCAGTTTTCAGTTGGACGAG. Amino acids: CASSFQLDE. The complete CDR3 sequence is CASSFQLDEQYF.

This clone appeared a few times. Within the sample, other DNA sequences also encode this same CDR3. CDR3 loop: CASNKAGGPLDTQYF. The CDR3 bases that were read are TGTGCCAGCAACAAAGCGGGAGGTCCCCTGGATACG. The V gene is TRBV7-9, the J gene TRBJ2-3; 9 bases map to TRBD2. The read ends 3 residues early relative to the CDR3; the germline J gene fills the gap. Germline CDR1 reads SEHNR; CDR2 reads FQNEAQ (reference sequence). Losses at the gene ends were 7 bases for V and 6 bases for J; bases not matched to a gene: 11. The CDR3 spans 15 residues. The full variable domain, in which reference TRBV7-9 and TRBJ2-3 provide the parts outside the CDR3, is DTGVSQNPRHKITKRGQNVTFRCDPISEHNRLYWYRQTLGQGPEFLTYFQNEAQLEKSRLLSDRFSAERPKGSFSTLEIQRTEQGDSAMYLCASNKAGGPLDTQYFGPGTRLTVL.

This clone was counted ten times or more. The CDR3 bases that were read are TGCGCCAGCAGAGATGACAGGGGGCTCTACAATGAG. As protein: CASRDDRGLYNE. From start to end, the CDR3 is CASRDDRGLYNEQFF. This sequence joins TRBV10-1 and TRBJ2-1; 10 nucleotides align to TRBD1. The read halts 3 residues ahead of the CDR3 end, with the missing end drawn from the germline J gene. Germline values: CDR1 WNHNN, CDR2 SYGVQD (reference sequence). The CDR3 loop spans 15 amino acids. The V gene end was trimmed by 6 bases and the J gene end by 3 bases; junction bases not matched to a gene: 5.

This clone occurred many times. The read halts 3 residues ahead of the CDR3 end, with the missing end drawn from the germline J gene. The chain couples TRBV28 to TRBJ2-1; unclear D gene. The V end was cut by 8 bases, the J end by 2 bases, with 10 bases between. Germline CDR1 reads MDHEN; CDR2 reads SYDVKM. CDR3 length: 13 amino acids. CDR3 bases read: TGTGCCAGCGGAGTAGCCCCCTACAATGAG. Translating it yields CASGVAPYNE. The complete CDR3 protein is CASGVAPYNEQFF.

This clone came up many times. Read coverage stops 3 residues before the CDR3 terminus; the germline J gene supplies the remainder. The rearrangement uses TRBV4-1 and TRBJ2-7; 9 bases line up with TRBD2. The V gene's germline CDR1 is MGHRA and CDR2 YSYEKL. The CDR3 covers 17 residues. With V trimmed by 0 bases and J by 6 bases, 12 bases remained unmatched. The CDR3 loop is CASSQDGGRAAPLEQYF. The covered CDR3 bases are TGCGCCAGCAGCCAAGATGGCGGGAGGGCCGCCCCCCTCGAG.

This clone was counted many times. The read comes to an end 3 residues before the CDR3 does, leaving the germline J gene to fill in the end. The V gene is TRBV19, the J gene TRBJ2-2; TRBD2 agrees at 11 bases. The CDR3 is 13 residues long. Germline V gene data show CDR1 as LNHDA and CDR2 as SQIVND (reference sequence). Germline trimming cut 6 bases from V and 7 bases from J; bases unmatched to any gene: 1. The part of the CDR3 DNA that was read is TGTGCCAGTAGAACTAGCGGGGGCGGGGAG. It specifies CASRTSGGGE. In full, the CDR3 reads CASRTSGGGELFF.

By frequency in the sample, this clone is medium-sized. The part of the CDR3 DNA that was read is TGCAGTATTTCTAGGAGCACAGATACG. This encodes CSISRSTDT. The entire CDR3 protein reads CSISRSTDTQYF. The V call is TRBV20-1, the J call TRBJ2-3, with unresolved D. The CDR3 end lies 3 residues beyond the end of the read and is filled in from the germline J gene. This CDR3 has 12 residues. CDR1 is DFQATT, CDR2 SNEGSKA, per germline (reference sequence). V was pared by 8 bases and J by 0 bases, with 9 bases between.

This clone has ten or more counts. The DNA read from the CDR3 is TGTGCCATCAGTGACGGGACAGGGGCCGGTCAGCCC. Encoded protein: CAISDGTGAGQP. The CDR3 in full is CAISDGTGAGQPQHF. This chain joins TRBV10-3 and TRBJ1-5; TRBD1 matches at 10 bases. The CDR3 end is not reached by the read, which stops 3 residues before it; the germline J gene fills it in. Germline assignment: CDR1 ENHRY and CDR2 SYGVKD. The CDR3 has 15 amino acids. With 3 bases clipped from V and 6 bases from J, the junction kept 5 bases outside the gene matches.

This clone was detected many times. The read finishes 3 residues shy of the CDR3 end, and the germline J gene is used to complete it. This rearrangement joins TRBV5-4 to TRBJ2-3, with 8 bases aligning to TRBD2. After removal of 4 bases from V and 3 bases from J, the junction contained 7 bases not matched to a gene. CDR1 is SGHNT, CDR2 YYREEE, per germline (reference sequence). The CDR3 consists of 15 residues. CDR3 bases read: TGTGCCAGCAGCATGAGCGGGAGTTCGACAGATACG. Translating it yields CASSMSGSSTDT. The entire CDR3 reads CASSMSGSSTDTQYF.

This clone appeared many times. CDR3 protein: CASSLDVAGVDPEQYF. Incomplete CDR3 DNA: TGCGCCAGCAGCTTGGATGTAGCGGGAGTGGATCCCGAG. V and J are TRBV5-1 and TRBJ2-7; 9 bases map to TRBD2. The missing CDR3 end, 3 residues past where the read stops, is filled in from the germline J gene. Trimming cost V 0 bases and J 6 bases; bases outside gene matches: 10. The CDR3 is 16 residues long. Germline V gene sequence: CDR1 SGHRS, CDR2 YFSETQ.

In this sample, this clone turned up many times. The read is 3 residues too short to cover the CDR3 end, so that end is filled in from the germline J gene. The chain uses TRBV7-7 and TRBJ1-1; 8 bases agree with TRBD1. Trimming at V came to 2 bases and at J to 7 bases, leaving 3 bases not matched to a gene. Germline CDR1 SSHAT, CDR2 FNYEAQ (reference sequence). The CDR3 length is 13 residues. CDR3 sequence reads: CASSLKQGVEAFF. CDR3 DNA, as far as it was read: TGTGCCAGCAGCTTAAAACAGGGGGTTGAA. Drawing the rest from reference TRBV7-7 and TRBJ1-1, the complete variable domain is GAGVSQSPRYKVTKRGQDVTLRCDPISSHATLYWYQQALGQGPEFLTYFNYEAQPDKSGLPSDRFSAERPEGSISTLTIQRTEQRDSAMYRCASSLKQGVEAFFGQGTRLTVV.

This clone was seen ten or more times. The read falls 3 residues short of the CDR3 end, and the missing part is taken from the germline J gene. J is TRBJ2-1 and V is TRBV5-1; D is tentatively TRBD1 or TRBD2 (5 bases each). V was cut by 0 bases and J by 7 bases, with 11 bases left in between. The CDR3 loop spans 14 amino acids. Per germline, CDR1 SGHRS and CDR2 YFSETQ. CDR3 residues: CASSLGGPGNEQFF. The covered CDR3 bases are TGCGCCAGCAGCTTGGGAGGGCCAGGGAATGAG.

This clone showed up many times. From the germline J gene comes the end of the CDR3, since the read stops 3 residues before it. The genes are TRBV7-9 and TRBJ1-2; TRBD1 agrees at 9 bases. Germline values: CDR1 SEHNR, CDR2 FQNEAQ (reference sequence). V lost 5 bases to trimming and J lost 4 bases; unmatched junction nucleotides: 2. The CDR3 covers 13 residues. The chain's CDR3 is CASSLGQGYGYTF. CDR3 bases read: TGTGCCAGCAGCCTGGGACAGGGCTATGGC.

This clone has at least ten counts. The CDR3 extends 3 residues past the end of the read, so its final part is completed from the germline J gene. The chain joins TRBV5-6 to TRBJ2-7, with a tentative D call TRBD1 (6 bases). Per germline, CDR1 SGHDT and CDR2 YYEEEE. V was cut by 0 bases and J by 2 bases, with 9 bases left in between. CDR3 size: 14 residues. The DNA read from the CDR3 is TGTGCCAGCAGCTTGGATGAGGGGGCCTACGAG. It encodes CASSLDEGAYE. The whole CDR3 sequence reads CASSLDEGAYEQYF.

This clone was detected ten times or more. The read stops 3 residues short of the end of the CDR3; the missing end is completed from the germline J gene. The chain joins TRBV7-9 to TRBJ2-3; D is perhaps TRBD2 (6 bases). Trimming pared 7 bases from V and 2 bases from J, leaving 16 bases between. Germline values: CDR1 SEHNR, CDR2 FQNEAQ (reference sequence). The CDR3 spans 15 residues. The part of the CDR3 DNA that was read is TGTGCCAGCACCCTCGGGGACTCCCCCACAGATACG. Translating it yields CASTLGDSPTDT. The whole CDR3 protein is CASTLGDSPTDTQYF.

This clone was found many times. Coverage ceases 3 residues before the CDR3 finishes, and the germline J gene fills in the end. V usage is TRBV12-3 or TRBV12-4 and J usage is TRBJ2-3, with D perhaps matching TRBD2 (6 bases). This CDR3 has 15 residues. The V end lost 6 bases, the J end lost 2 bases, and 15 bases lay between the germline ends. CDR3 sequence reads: CASRRAGTSTDTQYF. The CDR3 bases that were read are TGTGCCAGCAGGAGGGCGGGGACCTCCACAGATACG.

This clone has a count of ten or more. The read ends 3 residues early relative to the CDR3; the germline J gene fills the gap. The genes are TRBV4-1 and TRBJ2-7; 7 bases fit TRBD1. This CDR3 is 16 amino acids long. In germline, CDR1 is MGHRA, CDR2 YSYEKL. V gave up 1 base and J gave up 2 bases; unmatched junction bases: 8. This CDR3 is CASSQVGTQGAYEQYF. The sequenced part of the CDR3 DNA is TGCGCCAGCAGCCAAGTGGGGACCCAGGGGGCCTACGAG.

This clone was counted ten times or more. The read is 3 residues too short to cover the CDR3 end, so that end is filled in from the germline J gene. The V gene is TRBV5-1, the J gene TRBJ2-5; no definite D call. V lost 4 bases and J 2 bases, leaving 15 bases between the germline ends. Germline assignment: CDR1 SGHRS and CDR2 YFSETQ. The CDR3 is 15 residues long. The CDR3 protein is CASSRTTNVQETQYF. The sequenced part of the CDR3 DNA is TGCGCCAGCAGCCGAACTACAAACGTTCAAGAGACC.

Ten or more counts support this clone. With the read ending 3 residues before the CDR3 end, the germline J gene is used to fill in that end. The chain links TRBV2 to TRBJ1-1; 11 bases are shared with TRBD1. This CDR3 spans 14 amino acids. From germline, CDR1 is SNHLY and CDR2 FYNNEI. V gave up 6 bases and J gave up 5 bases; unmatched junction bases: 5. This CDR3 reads CASSQGDRGTEAFF. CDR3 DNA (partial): TGTGCCAGCAGCCAAGGGGACAGGGGGACTGAA.

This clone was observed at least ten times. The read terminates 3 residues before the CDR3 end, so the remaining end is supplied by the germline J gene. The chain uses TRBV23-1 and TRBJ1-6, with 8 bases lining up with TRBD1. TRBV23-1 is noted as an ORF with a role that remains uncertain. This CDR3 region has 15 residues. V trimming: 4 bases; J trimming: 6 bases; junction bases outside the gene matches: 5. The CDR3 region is CASSRGRGLNSPLHF. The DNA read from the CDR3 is TGCGCCAGCAGTCGGGGCAGGGGGCTTAATTCACCC.

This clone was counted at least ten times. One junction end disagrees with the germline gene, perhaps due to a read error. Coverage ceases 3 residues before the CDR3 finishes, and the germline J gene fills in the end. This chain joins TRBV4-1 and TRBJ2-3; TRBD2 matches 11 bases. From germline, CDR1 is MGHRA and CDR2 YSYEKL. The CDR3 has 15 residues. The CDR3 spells CTSGTSGRTADTQYF. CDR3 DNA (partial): TGCACCAGCGGTACTAGCGGGAGAACAGCAGATACG.

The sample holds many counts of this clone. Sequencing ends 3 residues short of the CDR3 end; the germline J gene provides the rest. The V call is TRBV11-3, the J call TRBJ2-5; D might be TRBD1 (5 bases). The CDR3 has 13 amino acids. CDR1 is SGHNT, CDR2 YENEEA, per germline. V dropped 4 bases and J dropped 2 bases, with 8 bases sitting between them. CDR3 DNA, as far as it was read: TGTGCCAGCAGCTCTCGACAGCAAGAGACC. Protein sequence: CASSSRQQET. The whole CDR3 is CASSSRQQETQYF.

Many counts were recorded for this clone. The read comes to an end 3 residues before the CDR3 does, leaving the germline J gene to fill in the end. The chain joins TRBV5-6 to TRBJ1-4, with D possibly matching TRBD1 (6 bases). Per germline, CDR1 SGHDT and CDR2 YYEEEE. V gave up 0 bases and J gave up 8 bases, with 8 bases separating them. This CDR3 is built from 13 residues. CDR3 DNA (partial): TGTGCCAGCAGCTTGGGGACAGAGGAAAAA. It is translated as CASSLGTEEK. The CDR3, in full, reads CASSLGTEEKLFF.

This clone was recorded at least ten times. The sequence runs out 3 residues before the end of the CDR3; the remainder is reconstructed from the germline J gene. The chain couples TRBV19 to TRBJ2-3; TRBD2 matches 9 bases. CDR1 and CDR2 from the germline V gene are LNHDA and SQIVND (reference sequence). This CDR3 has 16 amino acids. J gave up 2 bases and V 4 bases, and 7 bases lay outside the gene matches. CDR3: CASSKRAGGLTDTQYF. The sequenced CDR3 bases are TGTGCCAGTAGTAAACGAGCGGGAGGACTCACAGATACG.